Following are 3 T cell receptor beta chains from one sample sequenced in a study of early T cells in non-severe SARS-CoV-2 infection. TCRdb reprocessed the 5' RACE reads via MiXCR and lists one record per CDR3 protein. The sample includes 54,000 or so distinct CDR3 sequences, roughly 5.9% seen only once; the top ten take 6.8%. The sample taken for sequencing was whole blood. These receptors were taken from an adult who was a healthcare worker with PCR-confirmed SARS-CoV-2 infection or an uninfected control (not recorded which).

There are many counts of this clonotype. The chain uses TRBV7-2 and TRBJ2-5, with 7 bases aligning to TRBD2. Germline lookup yields CDR1 SGHTA and CDR2 FQGNSA. The CDR3 has 15 residues. The junction had 8 bases not matched to a gene; V was cut back by 2 bases and J by 5 bases. The CDR3 nucleotides read TGTGCCAGCAGCTTAATGTCGGGAGGAGGGGAGACCCAGTACTTC. This translates into CASSLMSGGGETQYF.

This clonotype was seen at least ten times. This rearrangement joins TRBV19 to TRBJ2-3; 11 nucleotides agree with TRBD2. The V gene's germline CDR1 is LNHDA and CDR2 SQIVND (reference sequence). The CDR3 covers 15 residues. J gave up 5 bases and V 2 bases, and 3 bases lay outside the gene matches. The CDR3 loop is CASSILAGGGDTQYF. The CDR3 bases are TGTGCCAGTAGTATACTAGCGGGAGGAGGAGATACGCAGTATTTT.

This clonotype was seen ten or more times. The chain employs TRBV6-6 and TRBJ2-7; TRBD2 matches at 13 bases. The length of the CDR3 is 17 residues. V dropped 5 bases and J dropped 0; count of bases not matched to a gene: 7. From germline, CDR1 is MNHNY and CDR2 SVGAGI (reference sequence). CDR3 protein: CASSRTSGSASSYEQYF. The CDR3 bases are TGTGCCAGCAGTCGGACTAGCGGGAGTGCGAGCTCCTACGAGCAGTACTTC.